What follows describes a single T cell receptor (beta chain). Only a few counts were recorded for this clonotype. The antigen it binds to is not known. Qualities for individual bases were not recorded, and no much larger clone is one base off. The roughly 39 donors, aged 6 to 90 years, were systemically healthy Caucasian individuals from Russia. Each donor gave around 9.8 milliliters of peripheral blood, collected into EDTA-treated Vacutainer tubes. Ficoll-Paque density-gradient centrifugation was used to isolate PBMCs, with at least 6.5 million per sample. Trizol reagent was used to extract total RNA from the PBMCs, yielding at least 6 micrograms per sample. The percentages of naive CD45RAhigh/CD27high T cells were determined by flow cytometry on a PBMC aliquot from every donor. This sample is part of a study of blood T cells in healthy people across ages (dated by TCRdb to the mid-2010s). Study-level background: Template switching captured roughly one uniquely barcoded TCR beta cDNA molecule per two T cells in model experiments. Two additional independent replicas of 1 million unique cDNA reads from the same blood draw were analyzed for two donors (one aged 18 to 30 and one aged 80 or older). Using deep sequencing normalized with unique cDNA molecular identifiers, the study measured how TCR beta repertoire diversity changes with age. Donors of different ages were randomly distributed across sequencing lanes to avoid experimental bias. The donors were divided into four age groups: young (average approximately 15 years), middle-aged (about 39), aged (roughly 66) and long-lived (82).

The library was produced with 5' RACE. TCRdb records Illumina HiSeq 2500 as the sequencer. A second PCR of about 6 to 11 cycles was performed with a sample-barcoded 5' primer and a J-beta primer mix. A unique molecular identifier was introduced onto each TCR beta cDNA molecule by a template-switch 5' adaptor carrying 12 random nucleotides. Each sample yielded at least 2.5 million CDR3-containing paired-end reads. The Mint cDNA synthesis kit, primed by a TRBC-specific oligonucleotide, was used to synthesize first-strand cDNA from all RNA. Following uracil-DNA glycosylase treatment, all cDNA underwent a first 18-cycle PCR with the universal primers M1SS and BC2_uni_R. As for the authors' bioinformatics: Normalization of each sample was performed by random selection of 1 million high-quality reads, each carrying a distinct molecular identifier. Reads sharing molecular identifiers were discarded rather than binned into consensus sequences. MiTCR, set to a Q25 quality threshold and the strictest error-elimination algorithm, was used for CDR3 identification, clonotype clustering and error correction. A nonparametric unseen species model with Euler transformation was used to estimate lower-bound total TCR beta diversity. Clones were called with MiXCR by TCRdb after fastp trimmed the public reads at Q25, and only in-frame beta chains were retained. Rows are unified per CDR3 protein, each entry keeping the most common DNA and genes. The V and J calls shown here were made by TCRdb, not taken from the authors' results. The sample contains about a million distinct CDR3 sequences, 51% of them found a single time. In total, the top ten clones hold around a fifth of the sample.

What the authors observed across the whole study: Compared with the aged group, more naive CD4+ T cells, fewer expanded clones and increased TCR diversity were shown by the long-lived group, suggesting age selection. Since profiling was done on bulk unsorted PBMCs, naive and antigen-experienced compartments could not be conclusively compared. Total diversity estimates from one million sequenced T cells were considered lower bounds and underestimates. As age increased, observed TCR beta diversity per million T cells dropped in a roughly linear way, and a significant reduction was already evident by age about 40. The percentage of naive T cells measured by flow cytometry correlated strongly with observed TCR beta diversity. Because the CMV infection status of the donors was unknown, age-related changes in expanded clonotypes may potentially have been confounded.

The sequenced sample consisted of blood. This TCR came from a woman between 55 and 75 years old in good health.

The nucleotide sequence reads TGCAGCGTTGAAGGGTCTCGGACTAGCTCAGACACAGATACGCAGTATTTT. It codes for CSVEGSRTSSDTDTQYF. The V and J segments used are TRBV29-1 and TRBJ2-3; the central 8 bases match TRBD2. Reading from cysteine to phenylalanine, the CDR3 counts 17 amino acids. Only the CDR3 DNA is retained, 51 bases long and in frame from the first base. From the germline V gene, CDR1 is SQVTM and CDR2 is ANQGSEA. Here V drops 1 base and J drops 2 bases, and the junction holds 11 bases not matched to any gene.